This TCR beta chain was captured in a study of Graves' ophthalmopathy and Graves' hyperthyroidism. This clonotype showed up many times. RNA transcripts were the template, and TCR beta CDR3 regions were amplified from them. First-round RT-PCR with HTBI primers preceded a second-round multiplex PCR. One entry per CDR3 protein, called by TCRdb with MiXCR from the multiplex PCR reads. The repertoire holds about 400,000 distinct CDR3 sequences, with roughly 18% as singletons. The specimen sequenced was peripheral blood. The sequence was obtained from a woman in her late teens or twenties with Graves' ophthalmopathy.

Here the CDR3 DNA reads TGTGCCAGCAGCTACCGACAGGGGCGCTATGGCTACACCTTC. This codes for CASSYRQGRYGYTF. This sequence joins TRBV7-2 and TRBJ1-2; 8 bases are shared with TRBD1. The CDR3 has 14 residues. Trimming took 4 bases from V and 4 from J; bases not matched to a gene: 5. Germline values: CDR1 SGHTA, CDR2 FQGNSA.